Below are 29 T cell receptor beta chains sequenced from a single sample in a study of glioma-infiltrating T cells. Using RNA template, CDR3s of TCR alpha and beta were amplified with iRepertoire arm-PCR. A single record per CDR3 protein comes from TCRdb applying MiXCR to the multiplex PCR reads. The sample yields about 140,000 distinct CDR3 sequences, about 39% seen once. Material for sequencing was glioma tissue, nonneoplastic brain tissue, or PBMCs (not recorded which). Receptors originate from a human donor with low-grade glioma or glioblastoma, undergoing nonglioma brain surgery, or in good health (not recorded which).

In this sample, this clonotype turned up once. The V call is TRBV29-1, the J call TRBJ2-3; 9 positions agree with TRBD2. The CDR3 runs to 13 residues. The V gene end was trimmed by 7 bases and the J gene end by 3 bases; junction bases not matched to a gene: 5. Germline CDR1 is SQVTM and CDR2 is ANQGSEA. The DNA for the CDR3 is TGCAGCGCGGCTAGCGGGGTAACAGATACGCAGTATTTT. Protein product: CSAASGVTDTQYF.

This clonotype was found once. V is TRBV10-1 and J is TRBJ2-3; 13 positions match TRBD2. Per germline, CDR1 WNHNN and CDR2 SYGVQD (reference sequence). The trim removed 6 bases at V and 2 bases at J, leaving 8 bases unmatched. CDR3 length: 17 residues. The CDR3 sequence is CASSPGTSGMNTDTQYF. CDR3 in DNA: TGCGCCAGCAGCCCTGGGACTAGCGGGATGAACACAGATACGCAGTATTTT.

A note on this clonotype: An end of the junction differs from the germline gene, which may be a read error. The gene calls are TRBV25-1 and TRBJ1-5; D remains ambiguous. Germline V gene lookup returns CDR1 MGHDK and CDR2 SYGVNS. This CDR3 spans 15 amino acids. CDR3 in amino acids: CASSLGSYSNQPKHF. In DNA, the CDR3 is TGTGCCAGCAGTTTGGGCAGCTATAGCAATCAGCCCAAGCATTTT.

As regards this clonotype: A read error is possible here, since a much larger clone lies one base away. This chain joins TRBV7-2 and TRBJ2-5; maybe TRBD1 (5 bases). This CDR3 is built from 14 residues. CDR1 and CDR2 (germline): SGHTA, FQGNSA. CDR3 sequence reads: CASSPRDQQGTQYF. In nucleotides, the CDR3 is TGTGCCAGCAGTCCCAGGGATCAGCAAGGGACCCAGTACTTC.

This clonotype was counted only a few times. The genes are TRBV6-1 and TRBJ2-3, with D possibly being TRBD1 (5 bases). V lost 5 bases, J lost 0 bases, and 24 bases lay in between. The CDR3 has 19 amino acids. CDR1 and CDR2 (germline): MNHNS, SASEGT. CDR3 residues: CASSSPPNPAGRSTDTQYF. The CDR3 nucleotides read TGTGCCAGCAGTTCCCCTCCCAATCCGGCAGGGCGTAGCACAGATACGCAGTATTTT.

The chain combines TRBV15 with TRBJ2-7, with D unresolved. Trimming took off 0 bases at V and 4 bases at J, with 10 bases between the two ends. CDR3 size: 14 residues. Per the germline V gene, CDR1 is LNHNV and CDR2 is YYDKDF (reference sequence). The CDR3 region is CATSRDLSRYEQYF. In DNA form, the CDR3 reads TGTGCCACCAGCAGAGATCTGAGCCGTTACGAGCAGTACTTC.

In this sample, this clonotype turned up many times. The genes are TRBV6-1 and TRBJ1-1, with D maybe TRBD1 (5 bases). Germline loops: CDR1 MNHNS, CDR2 SASEGT. The CDR3 runs to 19 residues. Trimming removed 6 bases from V and 3 bases from J, with 29 bases in between. The CDR3 DNA reads TGTGCCAGCAGCAACGATATAACGTGGGGGATTGGGGAACACACTGAAGCTTTCTTT. Translated: CASSNDITWGIGEHTEAFF.

The chain combines TRBV5-1 with TRBJ1-1; D is uncertain. V was cut by 3 bases and J by 0 bases, with 9 bases left in between. Looked up from germline, CDR1 is SGHRS and CDR2 is YFSETQ. CDR3 length: 14 residues. The DNA of the CDR3 is TGCGCCAGCAGCTACGGAGACCTGAACACTGAAGCTTTCTTT. Encoded protein: CASSYGDLNTEAFF. Based on the CDR3 plus reference TRBV5-1 and TRBJ1-1, the full variable domain is KAGVTQTPRYLIKTRGQQVTLSCSPISGHRSVSWYQQTPGQGLQFLFEYFSETQRNKGNFPGRFSGRQFSNSRSEMNVSTLELGDSALYLCASSYGDLNTEAFFGQGTRLTVV.

This clonotype occurred a few times. J is TRBJ2-5 and V is TRBV7-9; 12 bases fit TRBD1. The J call may be incorrect, as the DNA end agrees better with TRBJ2-7. Germline V lookup: CDR1 SEHNR, CDR2 FQNEAQ (reference sequence). The length of the CDR3 is 14 residues. The CDR3 loop is CASSFGTGGVEQYF. CDR3 nucleotides: TGTGCCAGCAGCTTCGGGACAGGGGGCGTCGAGCAGTACTTC.

This clonotype showed up just a few times. The chain combines TRBV19 with TRBJ2-7; 9 nucleotides match TRBD1. The germline CDR1 and CDR2 sequences are LNHDA and SQIVND (reference sequence). J lost 5 bases, V lost 5 bases, and 10 bases had no gene match. This CDR3 has 15 amino acids. CDR3 amino acids: CASSGPGQGRHEQYF. The CDR3 region has the DNA TGTGCCAGTAGTGGCCCGGGACAGGGTCGCCACGAGCAGTACTTC.

This clonotype was recorded once. This sequence joins TRBV7-2 and TRBJ2-2; a weak D match, TRBD2 (5 bases). Germline V gene lookup returns CDR1 SGHTA and CDR2 FQGNSA. The CDR3 has 15 amino acids. Trimming cost V 1 base and J 1 base, with 7 bases left between them. The DNA of the CDR3 is TGTGCCAGCAGCTTAGTACGGGGGAACACCGGGGAGCTGTTTTTT. It specifies CASSLVRGNTGELFF.

This chain uses TRBV29-1 with TRBJ1-1; D not resolved. The V gene's germline CDR1 is SQVTM and CDR2 ANQGSEA. The V end lost 4 bases, the J end lost 1 base, and 7 bases lay between the germline ends. This CDR3 contains 12 residues. DNA for the CDR3: TGCAGCGTTGGAACACCGAACACTGAAGCTTTCTTT. Translating it yields CSVGTPNTEAFF.

The table lists this clonotype with many counts. The chain joins TRBV28 to TRBJ1-1; D remains ambiguous. The germline V and J ends were trimmed by 6 bases and 1 base, with 3 bases remaining between them. Germline V gene lookup returns CDR1 MDHEN and CDR2 SYDVKM. CDR3 length: 11 amino acids. CDR3 coding DNA: TGTGCCAGCAGGAAGAACACTGAAGCTTTCTTT. The encoded protein is CASRKNTEAFF.

Written as DNA, the CDR3 is TGTGCCAGCAGTGAGTTTGAAAAACTGTTTTTT. It codes for CASSEFEKLFF. V is TRBV2 and J is TRBJ1-4; D is undetermined. Trimming pared 3 bases from V and 7 bases from J, leaving 3 bases between. Germline lookup yields CDR1 SNHLY and CDR2 FYNNEI. The CDR3 loop spans 11 amino acids.

This clonotype was recorded a few times. This sequence joins TRBV19 and TRBJ1-5; no definite D call. V was shortened by 0 bases and J by 4 bases, with 4 bases between the two germline ends. The germline V gene encodes CDR1 LNHDA and CDR2 SQIVND (reference sequence). This CDR3 is 13 amino acids long. The CDR3 DNA follows: TGTGCCAGTAGTATAGAGGGAAATCAGCCCCAGCATTTT. Translated, it gives CASSIEGNQPQHF.

This clonotype appeared a few times. This sequence joins TRBV12-3 or TRBV12-4 and TRBJ1-5, with D hard to call. The ends were cut back, 6 bases at V and 1 base at J, with 13 bases in the middle. The CDR3 sequence is 15 residues long. The CDR3 region has the DNA TGTGCCAGCAGGCAGGATTTGGGGAGCAATCAGCCCCAGCATTTT. It translates to CASRQDLGSNQPQHF.

The gene calls are TRBV12-3 or TRBV12-4 and TRBJ1-5; 7 bases are a match to TRBD1. This CDR3 spans 12 amino acids. CDR3 coding DNA: TGTGCGTCCGGACAGGACGACCAGCCCCAGCATTTT. Translating gives CASGQDDQPQHF.

This clonotype showed up just a few times. The V gene is TRBV20-1, the J gene TRBJ2-2; TRBD2 matches at 7 bases. There are 16 residues in the CDR3. Germline V CDR1 and CDR2: DFQATT, SNEGSKA (reference sequence). J was trimmed by 6 bases and V by 3 bases; bases with no gene match: 13. The CDR3 coding sequence is TGCAGTGCTAGGGGACGGGAGGCCTCTCGACCCGGGGAGCTGTTTTTT. This translates into CSARGREASRPGELFF.

The chain carries TRBV7-3 and TRBJ2-1; D might be TRBD1 or TRBD2, each matching 5 bases. The CDR3 has 15 amino acids. Germline V gene data show CDR1 as SGHTA and CDR2 as FQGTGA. Trimming removed 5 bases from V and 7 bases from J, with 18 bases in between. The CDR3 DNA sequence: TGTGCCAGCAGCGCCCAGGGTAGTGGACTGAATGAGCAGTTCTTC. This translates into CASSAQGSGLNEQFF.

With regard to this clonotype: Mismatch with germline at one junction end may stem from a read error. The CDR3, as DNA: TGTGCCAGCAGCTCTTGGGGGGGTAGCTCCCACAATGAGCAGTTCTTC. Protein sequence: CASSSWGGSSHNEQFF. The gene calls are TRBV7-2 and TRBJ2-1, with TRBD2 matching over 7 bases. CDR1 and CDR2 (germline): SGHTA, FQGNSA. The CDR3 has 16 amino acids. The full variable domain, completed using reference TRBV7-2 and TRBJ2-1, is GAGVSQSPSNKVTEKGKDVELRCDPISGHTALYWYRQSLGQGLEFLIYFQGNSAPDKSGLPSDRFSAERTGGSVSTLTIQRTQQEDSAVYLCASSSWGGSSHNEQFFGPGTRLTVL.

The gene calls are TRBV12-3 or TRBV12-4 and TRBJ1-1; D might be TRBD1 (5 bases). The germline V and J ends were trimmed by 2 bases and 6 bases, with 10 bases remaining between them. The CDR3 runs 13 residues. CDR3 in DNA: TGTGCCAGCAGTTTACTTGAGGGGCCTGAAGCTTTCTTT. Translating it yields CASSLLEGPEAFF.

The V gene is TRBV6-6, the J gene TRBJ1-2, with 7 bases matching TRBD1. The V and J ends lost 2 bases and 0 bases, in that order; junction bases with no gene match: 3. Per germline, CDR1 MNHNY and CDR2 SVGAGI (reference sequence). This CDR3 region has 15 residues. In DNA, the CDR3 is TGTGCCAGCAGTTACCCGGGGACAGCTAACTATGGCTACACCTTC. It translates to CASSYPGTANYGYTF.

Concerning this clonotype: One end of the junction varies from germline; a read error may be responsible. This chain links TRBV7-9 with TRBJ1-6; TRBD1 might be the D (5 bases). This CDR3 is 14 amino acids long. Germline values: CDR1 SEHNR, CDR2 FQNEAQ (reference sequence). This chain's CDR3 is CASSFETDNSPLHF. As DNA, the CDR3 is TGCGCCAGCAGCTTTGAGACAGACAATTCACCCCTCCACTTT.

This clonotype was counted a few times. This chain connects TRBV6-2 or TRBV6-3 to TRBJ1-1; maybe TRBD1 (5 bases). This CDR3 is 14 amino acids long. Trimming removed 2 bases at V and 5 bases at J, with 12 bases between. Germline lookup yields CDR1 MNHEY and CDR2 SVGEGT. CDR3 bases: TGTGCCAGCAGTTACGGAGGGGTCCGGACTGAAGCTTTCTTT. It specifies CASSYGGVRTEAFF.

This clonotype was recorded a few times. The chain joins TRBV4-1 to TRBJ2-7; D call uncertain. CDR1 MGHRA and CDR2 YSYEKL come from the germline V gene. The length of the CDR3 is 15 residues. V was shortened by 4 bases and J by 0 bases, with 13 bases between the two germline ends. The CDR3 loop reads CASSLYPGFSYEQYF. The CDR3 nucleotides read TGCGCCAGCAGCCTTTATCCAGGCTTCTCCTACGAGCAGTACTTC.

The chain carries TRBV7-9 and TRBJ1-5; D perhaps matches TRBD1 (5 bases). Germline V CDR1 and CDR2: SEHNR, FQNEAQ (reference sequence). V lost 6 bases to trimming and J lost 4 bases, with 10 bases between them. This CDR3 contains 13 residues. The CDR3 DNA sequence: TGTGCCAGCAGTCATGGGGGGAATCAGCCCCAGCATTTT. Translation: CASSHGGNQPQHF.

This chain links TRBV3-1 with TRBJ1-1; D might be TRBD1 (6 bases). The V gene lost 7 bases and the J gene lost 5 bases, with 11 bases spanning the gap. This CDR3 comprises 12 residues. The germline gives CDR1 LGHDT, CDR2 YNNKEL (reference sequence). CDR3 sequence reads: CASTFRGTEAFF. In DNA, the CDR3 is TGTGCCAGCACCTTCAGGGGAACTGAAGCTTTCTTT.

The rearrangement links TRBV20-1 to TRBJ2-7; 7 bases match TRBD2. The ends lost 5 bases at V and 1 base at J; junction bases unmatched: 11. CDR1 and CDR2 from the germline V gene are DFQATT and SNEGSKA (reference sequence). The length of the CDR3 is 15 residues. The CDR3 nucleotides are TGCAGTGCTCAGACGGGGGGAAGTTCTTCCTACGAGCAGTACTTC. This encodes CSAQTGGSSSYEQYF.

This chain joins TRBV18 and TRBJ2-3, with unresolved D. From germline, CDR1 is KGHSH and CDR2 LQKENI. The CDR3 is 12 residues long. With 3 bases removed from V and 4 bases from J, the gap between germline ends came to 5 bases. The CDR3 is CASSPYSDTQYF. The CDR3 DNA sequence: TGTGCCAGCTCACCTTATTCAGATACGCAGTATTTT.